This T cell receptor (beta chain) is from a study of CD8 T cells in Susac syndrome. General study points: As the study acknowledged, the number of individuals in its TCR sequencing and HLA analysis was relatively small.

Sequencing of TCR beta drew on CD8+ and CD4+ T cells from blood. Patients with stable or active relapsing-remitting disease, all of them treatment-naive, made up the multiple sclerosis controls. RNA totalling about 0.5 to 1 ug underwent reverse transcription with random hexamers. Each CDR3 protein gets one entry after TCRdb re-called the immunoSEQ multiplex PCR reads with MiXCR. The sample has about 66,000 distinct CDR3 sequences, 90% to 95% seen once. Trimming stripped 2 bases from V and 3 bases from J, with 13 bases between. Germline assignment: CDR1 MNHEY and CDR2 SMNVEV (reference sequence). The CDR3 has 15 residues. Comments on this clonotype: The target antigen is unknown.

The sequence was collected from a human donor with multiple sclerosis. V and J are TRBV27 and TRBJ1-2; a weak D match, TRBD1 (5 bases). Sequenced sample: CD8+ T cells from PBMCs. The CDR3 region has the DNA TGTGCCAGCAGTTTAATTCCGGGGGTTGACTATGGCTACACCTTC. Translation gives CASSLIPGVDYGYTF.